This T cell receptor (beta chain) was recovered during a study of post-analysis software for immune sequencing data. Overall study findings and caveats: Controls had lower frequencies than patients of about 5 TRBV segments, which included TRBV5-6, TRBV5-1 and TRBV20-1.

Presence of unique molecular identifiers characterized the TCR beta cDNA libraries. Each CDR3 protein is one row after TCRdb ran MiXCR on the PCR reads. The top ten clones hold 1.5% to 2% of a sample with hundreds of thousands of distinct CDR3 sequences, around 44% of them seen once. The CDR3 runs to 14 residues. Germline CDR1 and CDR2: ENHRY and SYGVKD. The J segment lost 5 bases and the V segment lost 3 bases, leaving 5 bases of the junction unmatched. Of note for this clonotype: Its antigen is unidentified.

The chain combines TRBV10-3 with TRBJ2-5; TRBD1 agrees at 8 bases. Source material: blood. This sequence was found in a girl aged 5-17 years with multiple sclerosis. The CDR3 is CAISEGQGFETQYF. The DNA of the CDR3 is TGTGCCATCAGTGAAGGACAGGGTTTTGAGACCCAGTACTTC.